This T cell receptor beta chain comes out of a study of blood T cell repertoires in COVID-19. Study information: T cells, B-cell-depleted T cells, or PBMCs provided the cDNA or gDNA that served as material.

This CDR3 comprises 17 residues. With 6 bases clipped from V and 5 bases from J, the junction kept 15 bases outside the gene matches. Germline V gene sequence: CDR1 WSHSY, CDR2 SAAADI. In the authors' workflow: Amplification of reference gene primers was used by the study to estimate nucleated cell counts. Clones were read by immunoSEQ multiplex PCR, and TCRdb kept only the in-frame ones, dropping some. V, J and clone size derive from that table, while D and trimming were established from the DNA sequence. The sample includes over 200,000 clones, 88% of them seen just once. The sample holds one count of this clone.

The source material was peripheral blood. The V and J genes are TRBV10-2 and TRBJ1-4, with 7 bases that match TRBD1. This receptor was taken from a woman in her sixties with acute or convalescent COVID-19. In DNA form, the CDR3 reads TGCGCCAGCAGCGGAACGGACAGGCGAAGGGGCAATGAAAAACTGTTTTTT. As protein: CASSGTDRRRGNEKLFF.